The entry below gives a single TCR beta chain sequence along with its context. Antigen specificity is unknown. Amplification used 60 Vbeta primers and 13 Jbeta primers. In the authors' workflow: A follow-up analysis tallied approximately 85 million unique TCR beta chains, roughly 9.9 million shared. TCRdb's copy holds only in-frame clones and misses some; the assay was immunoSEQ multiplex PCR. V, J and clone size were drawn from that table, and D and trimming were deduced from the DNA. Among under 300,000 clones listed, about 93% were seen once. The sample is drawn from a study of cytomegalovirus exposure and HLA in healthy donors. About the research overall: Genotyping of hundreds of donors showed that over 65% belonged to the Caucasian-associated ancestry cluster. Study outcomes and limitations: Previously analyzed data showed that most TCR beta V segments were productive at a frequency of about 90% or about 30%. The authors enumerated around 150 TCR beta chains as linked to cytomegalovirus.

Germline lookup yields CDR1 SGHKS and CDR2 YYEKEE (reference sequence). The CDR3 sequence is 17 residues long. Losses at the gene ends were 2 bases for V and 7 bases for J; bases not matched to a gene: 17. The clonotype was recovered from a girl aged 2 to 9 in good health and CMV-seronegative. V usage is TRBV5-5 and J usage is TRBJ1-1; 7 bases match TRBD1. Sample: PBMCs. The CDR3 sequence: CASSFMMAGTEYGEAFF. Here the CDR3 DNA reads TGTGCCAGCAGCTTTATGATGGCCGGGACAGAGTATGGTGAAGCTTTCTTT.